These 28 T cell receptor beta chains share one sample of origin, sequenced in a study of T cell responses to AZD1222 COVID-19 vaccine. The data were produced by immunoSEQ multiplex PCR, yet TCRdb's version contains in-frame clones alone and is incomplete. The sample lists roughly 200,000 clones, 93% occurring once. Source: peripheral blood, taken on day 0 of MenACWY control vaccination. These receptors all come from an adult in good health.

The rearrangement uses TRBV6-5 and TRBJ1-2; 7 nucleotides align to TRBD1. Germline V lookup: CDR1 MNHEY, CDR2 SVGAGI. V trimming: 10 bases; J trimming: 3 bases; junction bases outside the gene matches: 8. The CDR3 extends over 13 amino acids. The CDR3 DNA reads TGTGCCACCCTACACAGGGGCGACTATGGCTACACCTTC. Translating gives CATLHRGDYGYTF.

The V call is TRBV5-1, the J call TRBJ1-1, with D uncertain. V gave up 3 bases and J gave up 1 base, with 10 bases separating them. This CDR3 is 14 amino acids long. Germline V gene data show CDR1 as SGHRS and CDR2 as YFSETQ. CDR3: CASSSMGPNTEAFF. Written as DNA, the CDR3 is TGCGCCAGCAGCTCGATGGGCCCGAACACTGAAGCTTTCTTT.

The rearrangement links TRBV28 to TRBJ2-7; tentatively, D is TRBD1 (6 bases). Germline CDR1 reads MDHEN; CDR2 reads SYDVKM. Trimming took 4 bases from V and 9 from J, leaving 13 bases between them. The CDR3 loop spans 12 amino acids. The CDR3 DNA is TGTGCCAGCAGTTCCTACAGGGTATCGCAGTACTTC. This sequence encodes CASSSYRVSQYF.

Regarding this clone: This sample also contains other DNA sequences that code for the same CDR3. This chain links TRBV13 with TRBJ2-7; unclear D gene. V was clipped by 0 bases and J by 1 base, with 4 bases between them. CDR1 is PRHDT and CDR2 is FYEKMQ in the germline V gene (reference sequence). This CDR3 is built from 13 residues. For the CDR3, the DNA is TGTGCCAGCAGCTTAGGTGGATCCTACGAGCAGTACTTC. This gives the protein CASSLGGSYEQYF. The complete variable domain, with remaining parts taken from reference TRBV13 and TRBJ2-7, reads AAGVIQSPRHLIKEKRETATLKCYPIPRHDTVYWYQQGPGQDPQFLISFYEKMQSDKGSIPDRFSAQQFSDYHSELNMSSLELGDSALYFCASSLGGSYEQYFGPGTRLTVT.

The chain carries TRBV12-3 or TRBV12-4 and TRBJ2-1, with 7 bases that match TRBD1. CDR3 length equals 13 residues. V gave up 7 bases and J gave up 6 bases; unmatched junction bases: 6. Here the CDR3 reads CASTLTGSNEQFF. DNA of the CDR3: TGTGCCAGCACCCTGACAGGGTCCAATGAGCAGTTCTTC.

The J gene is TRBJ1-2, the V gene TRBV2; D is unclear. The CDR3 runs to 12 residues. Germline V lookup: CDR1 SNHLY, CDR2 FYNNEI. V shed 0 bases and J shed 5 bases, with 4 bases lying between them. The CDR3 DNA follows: TGTGCCAGCAGTGAAGCAAGGTATGGCTACACCTTC. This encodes CASSEARYGYTF.

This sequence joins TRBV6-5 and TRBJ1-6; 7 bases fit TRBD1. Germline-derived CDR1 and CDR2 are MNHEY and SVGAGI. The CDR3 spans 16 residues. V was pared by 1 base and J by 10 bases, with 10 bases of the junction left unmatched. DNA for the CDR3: TGTGCCAGCAGTTACTTACCGGGACAGTTGGGCTCACCCCTCCACTTT. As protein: CASSYLPGQLGSPLHF.

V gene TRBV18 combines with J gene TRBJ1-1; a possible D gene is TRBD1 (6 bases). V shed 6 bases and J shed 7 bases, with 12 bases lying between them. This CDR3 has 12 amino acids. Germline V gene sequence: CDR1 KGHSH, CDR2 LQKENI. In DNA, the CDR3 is TGTGCCAGCTCCATCGGACAGCGTGAAGCTTTCTTT. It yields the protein CASSIGQREAFF.

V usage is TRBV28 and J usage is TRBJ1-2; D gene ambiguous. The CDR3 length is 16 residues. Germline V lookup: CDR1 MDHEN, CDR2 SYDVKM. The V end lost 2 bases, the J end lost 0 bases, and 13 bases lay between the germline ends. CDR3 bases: TGTGCCAGCAGTTTAGCGCTGGGCACTTCTAACTATGGCTACACCTTC. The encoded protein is CASSLALGTSNYGYTF.

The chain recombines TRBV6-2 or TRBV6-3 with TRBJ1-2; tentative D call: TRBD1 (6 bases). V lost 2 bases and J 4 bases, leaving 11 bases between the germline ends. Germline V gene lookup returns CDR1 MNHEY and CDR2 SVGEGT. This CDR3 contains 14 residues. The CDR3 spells CASSYLGAGYGYTF. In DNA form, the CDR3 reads TGTGCCAGCAGTTACCTGGGGGCGGGCTATGGCTACACCTTC.

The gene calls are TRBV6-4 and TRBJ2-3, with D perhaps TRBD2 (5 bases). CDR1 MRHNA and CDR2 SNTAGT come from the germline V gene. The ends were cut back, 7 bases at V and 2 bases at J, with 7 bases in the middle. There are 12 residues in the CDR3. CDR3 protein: CASTGDTDTQYF. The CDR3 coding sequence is TGTGCCAGCACCGGGGACACAGATACGCAGTATTTT.

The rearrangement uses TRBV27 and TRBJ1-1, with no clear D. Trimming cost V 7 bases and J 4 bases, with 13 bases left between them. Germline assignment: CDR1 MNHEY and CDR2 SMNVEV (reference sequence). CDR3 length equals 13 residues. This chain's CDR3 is CASNLAPSTEAFF. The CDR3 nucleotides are TGTGCCAGCAACCTGGCCCCGAGCACTGAAGCTTTCTTT.

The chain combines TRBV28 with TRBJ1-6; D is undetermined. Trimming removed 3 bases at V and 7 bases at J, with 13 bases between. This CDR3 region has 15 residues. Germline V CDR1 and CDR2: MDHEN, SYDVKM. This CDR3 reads CASSFESVLNSPLHF. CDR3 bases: TGTGCCAGCAGTTTCGAATCAGTCCTAAATTCACCCCTCCACTTT. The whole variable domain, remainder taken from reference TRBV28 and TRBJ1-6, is DVKVTQSSRYLVKRTGEKVFLECVQDMDHENMFWYRQDPGLGLRLIYFSYDVKMKEKGDIPEGYSVSREKKERFSLILESASTNQTSMYLCASSFESVLNSPLHFGNGTRLTVT.

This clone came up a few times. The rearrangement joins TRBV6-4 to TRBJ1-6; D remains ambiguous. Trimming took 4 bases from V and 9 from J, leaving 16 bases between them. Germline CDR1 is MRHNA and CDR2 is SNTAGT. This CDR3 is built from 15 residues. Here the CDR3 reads CASSASAAGSSPLHF. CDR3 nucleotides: TGTGCCAGCAGTGCATCAGCAGCCGGGAGTTCACCCCTCCACTTT.

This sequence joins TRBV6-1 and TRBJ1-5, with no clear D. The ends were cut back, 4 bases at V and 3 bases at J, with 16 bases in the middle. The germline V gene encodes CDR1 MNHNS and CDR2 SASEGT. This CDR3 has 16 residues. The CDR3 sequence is CASSARRGSDNQPQHF. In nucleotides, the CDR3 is TGTGCCAGCAGTGCCCGACGAGGATCCGACAATCAGCCCCAGCATTTT.

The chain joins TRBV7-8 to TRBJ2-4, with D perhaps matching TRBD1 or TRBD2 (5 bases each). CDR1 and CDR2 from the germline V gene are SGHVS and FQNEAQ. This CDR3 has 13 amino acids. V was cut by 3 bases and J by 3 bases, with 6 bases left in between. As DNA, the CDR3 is TGTGCCAGCAGCTTTGGGGGCAAAAACATTCAGTACTTC. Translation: CASSFGGKNIQYF.

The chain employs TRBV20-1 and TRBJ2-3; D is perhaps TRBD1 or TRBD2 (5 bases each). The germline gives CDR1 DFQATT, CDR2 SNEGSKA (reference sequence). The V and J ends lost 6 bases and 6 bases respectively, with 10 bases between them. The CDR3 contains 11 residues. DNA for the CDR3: TGCAGTGCCCCCTGGGGGGATACGCAGTATTTT. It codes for CSAPWGDTQYF.

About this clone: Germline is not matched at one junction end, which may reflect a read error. Here the CDR3 DNA reads TGTGCCAGCAGGGCAGGGAACCCCGGGGAGCTGTTTTTT. This sequence encodes CASRAGNPGELFF. This chain links TRBV2 with TRBJ2-2; a possible D gene is TRBD1 (5 bases). The germline V gene encodes CDR1 SNHLY and CDR2 FYNNEI. This CDR3 region has 13 residues. The full variable domain, with the rest looked up from reference TRBV2 and TRBJ2-2, is EPEVTQTPSHQVTQMGQEVILRCVPISNHLYFYWYRQILGQKVEFLVSFYNNEISEKSEIFDDQFSVERPDGSNFTLKIRSTKLEDSAMYFCASRAGNPGELFFGEGSRLTVL.

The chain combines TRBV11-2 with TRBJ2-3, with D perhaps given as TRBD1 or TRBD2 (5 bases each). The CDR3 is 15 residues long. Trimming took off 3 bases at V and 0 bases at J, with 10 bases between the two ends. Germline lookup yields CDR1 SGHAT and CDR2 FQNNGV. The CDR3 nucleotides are TGTGCCAGCAGCTTGGGGACGGTCAGCACAGATACGCAGTATTTT. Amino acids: CASSLGTVSTDTQYF.

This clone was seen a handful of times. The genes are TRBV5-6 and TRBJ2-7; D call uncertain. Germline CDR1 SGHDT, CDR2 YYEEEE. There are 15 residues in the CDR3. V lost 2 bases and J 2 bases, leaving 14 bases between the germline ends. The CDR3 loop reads CASSFDVRNPYEQYF. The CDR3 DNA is TGTGCCAGCAGCTTTGACGTAAGAAATCCCTACGAGCAGTACTTC. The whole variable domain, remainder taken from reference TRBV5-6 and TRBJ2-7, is DAGVTQSPTHLIKTRGQQVTLRCSPKSGHDTVSWYQQALGQGPQFIFQYYEEEERQRGNFPDRFSGHQFPNYSSELNVNALLLGDSALYLCASSFDVRNPYEQYFGPGTRLTVT.

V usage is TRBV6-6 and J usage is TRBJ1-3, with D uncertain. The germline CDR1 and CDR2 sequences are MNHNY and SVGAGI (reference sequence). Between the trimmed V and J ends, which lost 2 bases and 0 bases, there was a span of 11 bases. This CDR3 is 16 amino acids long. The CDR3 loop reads CASSYQQQYSGNTIYF. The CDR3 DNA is TGTGCCAGCAGTTACCAACAGCAATACTCTGGAAACACCATATATTTT.

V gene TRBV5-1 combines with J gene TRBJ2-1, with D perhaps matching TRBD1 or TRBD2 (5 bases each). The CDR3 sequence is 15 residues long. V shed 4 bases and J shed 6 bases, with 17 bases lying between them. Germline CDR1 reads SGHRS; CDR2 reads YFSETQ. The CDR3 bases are TGCGCCAGCAGCCCCGGGGCAGTCTTATCCAATGAGCAGTTCTTC. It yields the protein CASSPGAVLSNEQFF. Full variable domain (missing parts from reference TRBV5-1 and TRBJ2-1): KAGVTQTPRYLIKTRGQQVTLSCSPISGHRSVSWYQQTPGQGLQFLFEYFSETQRNKGNFPGRFSGRQFSNSRSEMNVSTLELGDSALYLCASSPGAVLSNEQFFGPGTRLTVL.

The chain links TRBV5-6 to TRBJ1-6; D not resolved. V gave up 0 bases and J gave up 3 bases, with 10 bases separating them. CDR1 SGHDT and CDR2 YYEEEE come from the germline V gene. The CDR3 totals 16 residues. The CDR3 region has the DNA TGTGCCAGCAGCTTGGGAGGCAGCCACTATAATTCACCCCTCCACTTT. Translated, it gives CASSLGGSHYNSPLHF. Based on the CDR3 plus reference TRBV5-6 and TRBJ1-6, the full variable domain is DAGVTQSPTHLIKTRGQQVTLRCSPKSGHDTVSWYQQALGQGPQFIFQYYEEEERQRGNFPDRFSGHQFPNYSSELNVNALLLGDSALYLCASSLGGSHYNSPLHFGNGTRLTVT.

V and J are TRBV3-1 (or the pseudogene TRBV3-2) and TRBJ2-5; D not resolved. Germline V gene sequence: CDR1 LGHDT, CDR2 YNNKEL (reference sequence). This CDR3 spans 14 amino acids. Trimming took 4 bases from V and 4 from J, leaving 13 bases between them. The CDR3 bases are TGTGCCAGCAGCCCTTCGGGCGCTTTAGAGACCCAGTACTTC. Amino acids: CASSPSGALETQYF.

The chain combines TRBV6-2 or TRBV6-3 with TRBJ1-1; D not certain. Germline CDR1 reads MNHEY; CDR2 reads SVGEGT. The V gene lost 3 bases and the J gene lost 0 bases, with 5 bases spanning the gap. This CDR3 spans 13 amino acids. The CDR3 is CASSYQVNTEAFF. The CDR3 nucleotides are TGTGCCAGCAGTTATCAGGTGAACACTGAAGCTTTCTTT.

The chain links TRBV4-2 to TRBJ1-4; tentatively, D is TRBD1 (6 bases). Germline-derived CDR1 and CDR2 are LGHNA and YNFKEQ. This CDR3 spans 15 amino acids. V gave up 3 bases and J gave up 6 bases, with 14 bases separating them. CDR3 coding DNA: TGTGCCAGCAGCCAGTACAGGGAGGTTGATGAAAAACTGTTTTTT. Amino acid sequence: CASSQYREVDEKLFF.

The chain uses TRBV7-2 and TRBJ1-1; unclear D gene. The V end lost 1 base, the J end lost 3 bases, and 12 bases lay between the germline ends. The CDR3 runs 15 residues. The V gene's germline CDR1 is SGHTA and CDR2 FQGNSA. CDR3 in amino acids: CASSLVGGPYTEAFF. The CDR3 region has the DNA TGTGCCAGCAGCTTAGTCGGAGGCCCCTACACTGAAGCTTTCTTT.

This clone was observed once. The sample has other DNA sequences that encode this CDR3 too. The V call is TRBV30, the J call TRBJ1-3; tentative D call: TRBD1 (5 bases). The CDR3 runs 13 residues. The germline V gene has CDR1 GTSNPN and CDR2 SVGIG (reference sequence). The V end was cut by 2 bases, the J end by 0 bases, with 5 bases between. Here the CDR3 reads CAWSRGSGNTIYF. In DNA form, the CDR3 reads TGTGCCTGGAGTAGGGGCTCTGGAAACACCATATATTTT.